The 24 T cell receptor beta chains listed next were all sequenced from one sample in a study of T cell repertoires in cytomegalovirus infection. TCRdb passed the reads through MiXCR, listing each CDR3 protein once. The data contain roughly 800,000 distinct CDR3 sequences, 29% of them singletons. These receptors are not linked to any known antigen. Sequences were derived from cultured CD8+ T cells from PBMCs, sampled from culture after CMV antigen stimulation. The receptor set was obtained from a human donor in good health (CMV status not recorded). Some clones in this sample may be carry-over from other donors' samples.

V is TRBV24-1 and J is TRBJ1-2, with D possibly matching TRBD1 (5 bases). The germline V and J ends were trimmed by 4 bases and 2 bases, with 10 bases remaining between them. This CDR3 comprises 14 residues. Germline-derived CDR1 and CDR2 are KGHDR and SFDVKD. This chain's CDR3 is CATSDPTVNYGYTF. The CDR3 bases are TGTGCCACCAGTGACCCGACAGTAAACTATGGCTACACCTTC.

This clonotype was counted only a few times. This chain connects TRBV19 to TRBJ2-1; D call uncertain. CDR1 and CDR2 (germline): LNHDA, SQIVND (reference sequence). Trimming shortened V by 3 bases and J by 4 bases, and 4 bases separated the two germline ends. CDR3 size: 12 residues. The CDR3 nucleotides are TGTGCCAGTAGTATGACTTACAATGAGCAGTTCTTC. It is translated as CASSMTYNEQFF. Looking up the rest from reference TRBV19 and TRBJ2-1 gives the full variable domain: DGGITQSPKYLFRKEGQNVTLSCEQNLNHDAMYWYRQDPGQGLRLIYYSQIVNDFQKGDIAEGYSVSREKKESFPLTVTSAQKNPTAFYLCASSMTYNEQFFGPGTRLTVL.

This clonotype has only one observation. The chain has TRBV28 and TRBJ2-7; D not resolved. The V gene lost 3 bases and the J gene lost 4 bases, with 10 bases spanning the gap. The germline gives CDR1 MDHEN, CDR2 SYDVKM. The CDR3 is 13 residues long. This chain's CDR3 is CASSLGRKYEQYV. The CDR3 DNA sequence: TGTGCCAGCAGTTTGGGCAGGAAATACGAGCAGTACGTC.

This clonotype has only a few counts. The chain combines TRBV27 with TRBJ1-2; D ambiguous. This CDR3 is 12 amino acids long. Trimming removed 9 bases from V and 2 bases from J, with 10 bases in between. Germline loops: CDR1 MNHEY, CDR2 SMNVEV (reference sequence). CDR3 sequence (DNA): TGTGCCAGAATCCGGGTAAACTATGGCTACACCTTC. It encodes CARIRVNYGYTF.

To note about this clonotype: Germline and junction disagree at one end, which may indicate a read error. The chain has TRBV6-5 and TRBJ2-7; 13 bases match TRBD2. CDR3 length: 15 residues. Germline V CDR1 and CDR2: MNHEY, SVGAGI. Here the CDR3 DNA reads TGTGCCAGCAGTTATTCGGGACTAGCGGGGAACGAGCTGTACTTC. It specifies CASSYSGLAGNELYF.

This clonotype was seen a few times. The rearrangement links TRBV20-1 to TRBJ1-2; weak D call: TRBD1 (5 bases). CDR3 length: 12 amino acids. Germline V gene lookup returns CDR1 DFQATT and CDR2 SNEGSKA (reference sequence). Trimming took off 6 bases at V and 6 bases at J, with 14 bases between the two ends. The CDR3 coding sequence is TGCAGTGCCCCCGGAGGGGTACATGGCTACACCTTC. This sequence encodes CSAPGGVHGYTF.

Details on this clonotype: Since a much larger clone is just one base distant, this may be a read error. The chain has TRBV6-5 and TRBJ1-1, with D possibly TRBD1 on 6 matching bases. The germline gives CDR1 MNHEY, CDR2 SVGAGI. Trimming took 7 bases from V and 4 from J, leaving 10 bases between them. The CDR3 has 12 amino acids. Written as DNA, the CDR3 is TGTGCCAGCATGGAGGGGGGCACTGAAGCTTTCTTT. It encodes CASMEGGTEAFF.

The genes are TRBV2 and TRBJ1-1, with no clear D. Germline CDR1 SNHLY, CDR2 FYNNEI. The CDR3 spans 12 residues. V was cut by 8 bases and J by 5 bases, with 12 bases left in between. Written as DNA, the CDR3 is TGTGCCAGCCGGATGGGGAGGACTGAAGCTTTCTTT. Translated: CASRMGRTEAFF.

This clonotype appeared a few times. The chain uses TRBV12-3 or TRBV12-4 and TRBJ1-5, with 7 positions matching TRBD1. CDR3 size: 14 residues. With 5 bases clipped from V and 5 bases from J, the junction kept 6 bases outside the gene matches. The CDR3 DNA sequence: TGTGCCAGCAGTATAGGGACAGACTATCAGCCCCAGCATTTT. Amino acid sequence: CASSIGTDYQPQHF.

CDR3 region: CASSLADSLGPTDTQYF. CDR3 nucleotides: TGTGCCAGCAGCTTAGCGGACAGCCTAGGGCCCACAGATACGCAGTATTTT. The chain uses TRBV11-2 and TRBJ2-3; D is perhaps TRBD1 (6 bases). V gave up 1 base and J gave up 2 bases, with 16 bases separating them. CDR1 and CDR2 from the germline V gene are SGHAT and FQNNGV. This CDR3 spans 17 amino acids.

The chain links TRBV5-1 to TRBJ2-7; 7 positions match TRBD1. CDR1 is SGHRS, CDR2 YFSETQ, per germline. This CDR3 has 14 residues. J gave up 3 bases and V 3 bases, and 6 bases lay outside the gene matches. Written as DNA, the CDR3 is TGCGCCAGCAGCTCCGGGACAGACGGCTACGAGCAGTACTTC. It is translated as CASSSGTDGYEQYF.

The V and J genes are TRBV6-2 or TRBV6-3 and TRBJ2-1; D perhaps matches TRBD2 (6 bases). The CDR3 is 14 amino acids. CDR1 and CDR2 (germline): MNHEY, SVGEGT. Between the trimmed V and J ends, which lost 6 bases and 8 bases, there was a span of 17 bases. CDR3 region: CASSWDSNRHEQFF. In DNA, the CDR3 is TGTGCCAGCAGCTGGGACTCTAATCGGCATGAGCAGTTCTTC.

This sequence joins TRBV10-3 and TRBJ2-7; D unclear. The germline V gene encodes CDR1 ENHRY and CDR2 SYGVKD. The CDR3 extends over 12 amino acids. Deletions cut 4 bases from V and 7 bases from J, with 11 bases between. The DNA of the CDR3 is TGTGCCATCAGTGCCACCCTGGAGGAGCAGTACTTC. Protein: CAISATLEEQYF.

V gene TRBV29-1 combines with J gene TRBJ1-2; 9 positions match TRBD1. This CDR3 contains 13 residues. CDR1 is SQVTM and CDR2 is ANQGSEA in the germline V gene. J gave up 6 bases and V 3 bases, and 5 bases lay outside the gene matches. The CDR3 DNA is TGCAGCGTTGAGGGACAGGGAAATCATGGCTACACCTTC. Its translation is CSVEGQGNHGYTF.

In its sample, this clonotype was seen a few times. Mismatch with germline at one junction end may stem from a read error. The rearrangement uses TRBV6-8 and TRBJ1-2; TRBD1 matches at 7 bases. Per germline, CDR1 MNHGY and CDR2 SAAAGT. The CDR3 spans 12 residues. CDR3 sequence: CASSSGRGRVFF. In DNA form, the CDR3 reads TGTGCCAGCAGTTCCGGCAGGGGGAGGGTCTTCTTC.

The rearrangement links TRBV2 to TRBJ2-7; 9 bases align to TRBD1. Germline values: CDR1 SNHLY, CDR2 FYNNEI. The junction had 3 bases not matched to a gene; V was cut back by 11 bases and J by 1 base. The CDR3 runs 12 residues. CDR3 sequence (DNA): TGTGCCGCCGGGACAGGGTCCTACGAGCAGTACGTC. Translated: CAAGTGSYEQYV.

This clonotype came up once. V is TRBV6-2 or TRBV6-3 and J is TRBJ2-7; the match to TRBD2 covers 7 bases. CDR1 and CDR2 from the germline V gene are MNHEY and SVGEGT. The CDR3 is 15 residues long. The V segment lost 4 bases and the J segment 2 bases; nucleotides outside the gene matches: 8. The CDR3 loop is CASSLTEREAYEQYV. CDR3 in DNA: TGTGCCAGCAGTTTGACAGAACGGGAGGCCTACGAGCAGTACGTC.

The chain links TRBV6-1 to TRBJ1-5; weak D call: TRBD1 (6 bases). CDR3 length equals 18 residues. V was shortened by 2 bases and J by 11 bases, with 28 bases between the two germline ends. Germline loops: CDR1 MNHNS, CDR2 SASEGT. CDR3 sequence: CASSENGQGRAGRSAQHF. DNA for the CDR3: TGTGCCAGCAGTGAAAATGGGCAGGGGAGGGCAGGTCGATCAGCCCAGCATTTT.

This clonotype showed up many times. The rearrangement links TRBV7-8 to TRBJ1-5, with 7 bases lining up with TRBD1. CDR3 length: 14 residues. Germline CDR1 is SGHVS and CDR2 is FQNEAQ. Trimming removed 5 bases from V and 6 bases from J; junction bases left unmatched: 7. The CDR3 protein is CASSAGSGGQPQHF. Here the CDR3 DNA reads TGTGCCAGCAGCGCAGGCTCAGGGGGTCAGCCCCAGCATTTT. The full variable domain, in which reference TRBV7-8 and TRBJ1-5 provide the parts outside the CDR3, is GAGVSQSPRYKVAKRGQDVALRCDPISGHVSLFWYQQALGQGPEFLTYFQNEAQLDKSGLPSDRFFAERPEGSVSTLKIQRTQQEDSAVYLCASSAGSGGQPQHFGDGTRLSIL.

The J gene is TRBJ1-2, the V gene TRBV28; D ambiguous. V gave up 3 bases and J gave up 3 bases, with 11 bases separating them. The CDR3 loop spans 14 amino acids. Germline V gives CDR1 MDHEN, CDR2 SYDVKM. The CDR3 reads CASSFQDGDYGYTF. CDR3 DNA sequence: TGTGCCAGCAGTTTCCAGGACGGAGACTATGGCTACACCTTC.

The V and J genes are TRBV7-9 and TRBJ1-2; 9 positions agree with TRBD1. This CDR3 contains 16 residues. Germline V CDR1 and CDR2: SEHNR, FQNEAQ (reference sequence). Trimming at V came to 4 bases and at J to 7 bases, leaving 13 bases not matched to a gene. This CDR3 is CASSSWTGERRGGYTF. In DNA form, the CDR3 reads TGTGCCAGCAGCTCCTGGACAGGGGAACGAAGGGGTGGCTACACCTTC.

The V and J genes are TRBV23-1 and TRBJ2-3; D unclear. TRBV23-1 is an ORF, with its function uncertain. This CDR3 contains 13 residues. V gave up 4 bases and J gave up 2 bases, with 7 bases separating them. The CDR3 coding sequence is TGCGCCAGCAGTCGACATCACACAGATACGCAGTATTTT. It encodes CASSRHHTDTQYF.

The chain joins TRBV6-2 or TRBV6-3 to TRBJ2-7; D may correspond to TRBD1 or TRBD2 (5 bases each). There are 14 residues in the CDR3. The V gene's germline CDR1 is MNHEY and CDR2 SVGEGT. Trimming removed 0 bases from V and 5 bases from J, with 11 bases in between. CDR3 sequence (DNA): TGTGCCAGCAGTTACTCCCAGGGACCAAACGAGCAGTACGTC. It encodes CASSYSQGPNEQYV.

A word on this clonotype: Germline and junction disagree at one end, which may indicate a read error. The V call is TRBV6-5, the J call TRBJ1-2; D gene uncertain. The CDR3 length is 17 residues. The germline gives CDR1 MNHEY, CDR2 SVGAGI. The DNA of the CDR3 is TGTGCCAGCAGCTACTGGACTGAGTCGGGGTACGTGCATGGCTACACCTTC. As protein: CASSYWTESGYVHGYTF.